These 25 T cell receptor beta chains originate from one sample sequenced in a study of blood T cell repertoires in COVID-19. The repertoire was sequenced with immunoSEQ multiplex PCR; TCRdb's copy has only in-frame clones and lacks some. The sample includes fewer than 650,000 clones, approximately 91% seen only once; the top ten take roughly 8.3%. The sample consisted of peripheral blood. The source of these receptors is a woman between 45 and 60 years old with COVID-19, enrolled during active disease.

This chain links TRBV9 with TRBJ1-2; D remains ambiguous. The CDR3 loop spans 14 amino acids. V was cut by 5 bases and J by 3 bases, with 14 bases left in between. Germline assignment: CDR1 SGDLS and CDR2 YYNGEE. The CDR3 sequence is CASRSIDTHYGYTF. The CDR3 DNA reads as TGTGCCAGCAGATCGATAGACACCCACTATGGCTACACCTTC.

The V gene is TRBV10-3, the J gene TRBJ2-1; 10 positions match TRBD2. Germline V lookup: CDR1 ENHRY, CDR2 SYGVKD. Trimming cost V 3 bases and J 9 bases; bases outside gene matches: 8. The CDR3 spans 15 residues. CDR3 coding DNA: TGTGCCATCAGTGATGATAGCGGGGGGCGAGGTGAGCAGTTCTTC. It specifies CAISDDSGGRGEQFF.

The J gene is TRBJ2-1, the V gene TRBV11-3; 7 bases are a match to TRBD1. The junction had 7 bases not matched to a gene; V was cut back by 1 base and J by 7 bases. The germline V gene encodes CDR1 SGHNT and CDR2 YENEEA. CDR3 size: 15 residues. CDR3 protein: CASSLGQGIGNEQFF. CDR3 DNA: TGTGCCAGCAGCTTAGGACAGGGCATAGGGAATGAGCAGTTCTTC.

This chain joins TRBV18 and TRBJ2-2, with unresolved D. V was clipped by 6 bases and J by 0 bases, with 11 bases between them. Germline-derived CDR1 and CDR2 are KGHSH and LQKENI. This CDR3 is built from 15 residues. The CDR3 DNA reads as TGTGCCAGCTCCGACTTCGGCGCGAACACCGGGGAGCTGTTTTTT. Its protein product is CASSDFGANTGELFF.

V gene TRBV28 combines with J gene TRBJ1-1; the D is unclear. The CDR3 is made up of 12 amino acids. The V end was cut by 6 bases, the J end by 6 bases, with 11 bases between. CDR1 MDHEN and CDR2 SYDVKM come from the germline V gene. The CDR3 loop is CASRIARAEAFF. The CDR3 DNA is TGTGCCAGCAGGATCGCACGCGCTGAAGCTTTCTTT.

This rearrangement joins TRBV7-9 to TRBJ1-1; TRBD1 is a possible D gene (5 bases). Germline lookup yields CDR1 SEHNR and CDR2 FQNEAQ (reference sequence). CDR3 size: 14 residues. V shed 5 bases and J shed 5 bases, with 15 bases lying between them. The CDR3 reads CASSQGGGVTEAFF. The CDR3 DNA follows: TGTGCCAGCAGCCAAGGCGGAGGGGTGACTGAAGCTTTCTTT.

This clone turned up a few times. The gene calls are TRBV19 and TRBJ2-7, with 8 nucleotides matching TRBD1. The CDR3 has 15 amino acids. Germline V gene data show CDR1 as LNHDA and CDR2 as SQIVND (reference sequence). V shed 4 bases and J 0 bases; nucleotides not matched to a gene: 5. CDR3 DNA: TGTGCCAGTAGTAGAGGACAGGGAGGCTCCTACGAGCAGTACTTC. Its translation is CASSRGQGGSYEQYF. The complete variable domain, with remaining parts taken from reference TRBV19 and TRBJ2-7, reads DGGITQSPKYLFRKEGQNVTLSCEQNLNHDAMYWYRQDPGQGLRLIYYSQIVNDFQKGDIAEGYSVSREKKESFPLTVTSAQKNPTAFYLCASSRGQGGSYEQYFGPGTRLTVT.

This chain uses TRBV11-3 with TRBJ2-3; D is possibly TRBD2 (5 bases). The ends were cut back, 2 bases at V and 3 bases at J, with 15 bases in the middle. The CDR3 loop spans 16 amino acids. Germline V gives CDR1 SGHNT, CDR2 YENEEA. The DNA for the CDR3 is TGTGCCAGCAGCTTAAGCACGGGGAGCGGTACAGATACGCAGTATTTT. Protein sequence: CASSLSTGSGTDTQYF.

The V gene is TRBV5-1, the J gene TRBJ2-2; D possibly corresponds to TRBD1 (5 bases). The CDR3 spans 15 residues. Trimming left V 1 base short and J 5 bases short, with 12 bases between. Germline CDR1 SGHRS, CDR2 YFSETQ. As DNA, the CDR3 is TGCGCCAGCAGCTTGAGTGGGCCAGGGACCGGGGAGCTGTTTTTT. This translates into CASSLSGPGTGELFF.

This clone was seen only a few times. The gene calls are TRBV2 and TRBJ1-5; possible D gene TRBD1, 5 bases. V shed 5 bases and J shed 4 bases, with 9 bases lying between them. Germline V lookup: CDR1 SNHLY, CDR2 FYNNEI. The CDR3 extends over 13 amino acids. The CDR3 nucleotides read TGTGCCAGCAGTTTCGACAGTAATCAGCCCCAGCATTTT. This translates into CASSFDSNQPQHF.

The chain employs TRBV12-2 and TRBJ1-4. TRBV12-2 is termed a pseudogene. The CDR3 spans 16 residues. DNA for the CDR3: TGTGCAAGTCGCTTAACCGCCCGGGGGGCTAATGAAAAACTGTTTTTT. This gives the protein CASRLTARGANEKLFF.

The genes are TRBV15 and TRBJ2-2; D gene uncertain. V was pared by 0 bases and J by 6 bases, with 5 bases between. Germline CDR1 and CDR2: LNHNV and YYDKDF (reference sequence). The CDR3 has 13 residues. In DNA form, the CDR3 reads TGTGCCACCAGCAGAGATAGCCCCGGGGAGCTGTTTTTT. Protein sequence: CATSRDSPGELFF.

V gene TRBV29-1 combines with J gene TRBJ2-1; 11 bases agree with TRBD1. Germline assignment: CDR1 SQVTM and CDR2 ANQGSEA. V shed 3 bases and J 4 bases; nucleotides not matched to a gene: 2. The CDR3 consists of 14 residues. The CDR3 here is CSVDGQGAYNEQFF. The CDR3 bases are TGCAGCGTTGATGGACAGGGGGCGTACAATGAGCAGTTCTTC.

In its sample, this clone was seen a few times. The rearrangement uses TRBV9 and TRBJ1-2, with D unclear. The germline V gene has CDR1 SGDLS and CDR2 YYNGEE. This CDR3 comprises 20 residues. Trimming stripped 4 bases from V and 5 bases from J, with 33 bases between. DNA of the CDR3: TGTGCCAGCAGCCCTCTTAATGGGCCGACGGGAATAGGATCCCTTTATGGCTACACCTTC. It codes for CASSPLNGPTGIGSLYGYTF.

This chain joins TRBV21-1 and TRBJ2-1; whether TRBD1, the table's D call, matches the DNA was not checked. TRBV21-1 is tagged as a pseudogene. The CDR3 totals 18 residues. The CDR3 nucleotides are TGTGCCAGCAGCAAACACCGGGACAGGGTAATTTCCTACAATGAGCAGTTCTTC. It encodes CASSKHRDRVISYNEQFF.

This chain joins TRBV9 and TRBJ2-5; D call uncertain. Germline CDR1 reads SGDLS; CDR2 reads YYNGEE. Trimming pared 1 base from V and 4 bases from J, leaving 5 bases between. This CDR3 has 12 residues. CDR3 sequence: CASSVNGETQYF. The CDR3 nucleotides are TGTGCCAGCAGCGTAAACGGAGAGACCCAGTACTTC.

This chain joins TRBV10-2 and TRBJ1-5, with D maybe TRBD1 (5 bases). Germline V gene lookup returns CDR1 WSHSY and CDR2 SAAADI. The CDR3 has 14 residues. V was shortened by 0 bases and J by 5 bases, with 8 bases between the two germline ends. The CDR3 DNA reads as TGCGCCAGCAGTGAGTCAGGGGTGCATCAGCCCCAGCATTTT. Its protein is CASSESGVHQPQHF.

V and J are TRBV6-5 and TRBJ1-2; no reliable D call. Germline V CDR1 and CDR2: MNHEY, SVGAGI. V lost 0 bases and J lost 5, with 16 bases in between. There are 16 residues in the CDR3. In DNA, the CDR3 is TGTGCCAGCAGTTACTCGACCCGGGAACTAACTTATGGCTACACCTTC. Translated: CASSYSTRELTYGYTF.

The rearrangement links TRBV19 to TRBJ1-2; 7 bases agree with TRBD1. With V trimmed by 6 bases and J by 2 bases, 9 bases remained unmatched. The germline V gene encodes CDR1 LNHDA and CDR2 SQIVND (reference sequence). The CDR3 is 15 amino acids. The CDR3 bases are TGTGCCAGTAGCGTGGAGGGGACAGCGAACTATGGCTACACCTTC. Protein product: CASSVEGTANYGYTF.

The table lists this clone with a few counts. The chain links TRBV15 to TRBJ2-1, with D unclear. V gave up 0 bases and J gave up 0 bases, with 15 bases separating them. Germline CDR1 LNHNV, CDR2 YYDKDF (reference sequence). The CDR3 consists of 18 residues. The CDR3 bases are TGTGCCACCAGCAGAGATGGTCTTGAATCGAGCTCCTACAATGAGCAGTTCTTC. As protein: CATSRDGLESSSYNEQFF.

The chain couples TRBV19 to TRBJ2-2, with 11 bases fitting TRBD2. This CDR3 comprises 17 residues. Trimming took 7 bases from V and 4 from J; bases not matched to a gene: 11. Germline V lookup: CDR1 LNHDA, CDR2 SQIVND (reference sequence). The CDR3 DNA sequence: TGTGCCAGTACCGAACTAGCGGGGGTGCTGGGCACCGGGGAGCTGTTTTTT. Its translation: CASTELAGVLGTGELFF.

The J gene is TRBJ1-6, the V gene TRBV29-1; D not resolved. V was shortened by 6 bases and J by 7 bases, with 13 bases between the two germline ends. CDR1 is SQVTM and CDR2 is ANQGSEA in the germline V gene. The CDR3 is 13 residues long. The CDR3 protein is CSVALARNSPLHF. CDR3 DNA sequence: TGCAGCGTGGCCCTGGCGAGGAATTCACCCCTCCACTTT.

The rearrangement links TRBV30 to TRBJ2-3; 7 nucleotides line up with TRBD2. J gave up 2 bases and V 8 bases, and 13 bases lay outside the gene matches. CDR3 length: 15 residues. Germline-derived CDR1 and CDR2 are GTSNPN and SVGIG (reference sequence). In DNA, the CDR3 is TGTGCCCGGGCCCGGTTAGCGGGTTTCACAGATACGCAGTATTTT. Protein: CARARLAGFTDTQYF.

The rearrangement links TRBV27 to TRBJ1-2, with a tentative D call TRBD1 (6 bases). V was trimmed by 5 bases and J by 3 bases, leaving 13 bases between them. Germline CDR1 MNHEY, CDR2 SMNVEV (reference sequence). This CDR3 is 14 amino acids long. The CDR3 protein is CASSPYRAHYGYTF. In DNA, the CDR3 is TGTGCCAGCAGTCCCTACAGGGCTCACTATGGCTACACCTTC.

The V gene is TRBV19, the J gene TRBJ2-1; 9 positions match TRBD1. V gave up 4 bases and J gave up 5 bases; unmatched junction bases: 12. This CDR3 is built from 17 residues. Germline CDR1 is LNHDA and CDR2 is SQIVND (reference sequence). CDR3 residues: CASSTLRPGTGNNEQFF. CDR3 sequence (DNA): TGTGCCAGTAGTACCTTACGTCCCGGGACAGGGAACAATGAGCAGTTCTTC. The full variable domain, with the rest looked up from reference TRBV19 and TRBJ2-1, is DGGITQSPKYLFRKEGQNVTLSCEQNLNHDAMYWYRQDPGQGLRLIYYSQIVNDFQKGDIAEGYSVSREKKESFPLTVTSAQKNPTAFYLCASSTLRPGTGNNEQFFGPGTRLTVL.